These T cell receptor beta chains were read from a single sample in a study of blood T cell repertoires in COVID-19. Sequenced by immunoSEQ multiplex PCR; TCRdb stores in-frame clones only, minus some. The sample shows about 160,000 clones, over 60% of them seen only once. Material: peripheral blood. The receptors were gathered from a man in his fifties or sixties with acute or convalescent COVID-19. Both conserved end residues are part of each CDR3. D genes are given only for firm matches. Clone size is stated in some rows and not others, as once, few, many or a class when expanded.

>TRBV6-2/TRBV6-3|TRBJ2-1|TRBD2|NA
TGTGCCAGCAGTTGGGGGACTAGCGGGGGAAAGCAGTTCTTC
CASSWGTSGGKQFF
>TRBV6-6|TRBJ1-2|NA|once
TGTGCCAGCAGCCCTGGGGGGTCTGGCTACACCTTC
CASSPGGSGYTF
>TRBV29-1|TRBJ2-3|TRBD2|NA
TGCAGCGTTGAATCACTAGCGGGGGACACAGATACGCAGTATTTT
CSVESLAGDTDTQYF
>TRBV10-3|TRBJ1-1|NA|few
TGTGCCATCAAGACAGACTTGAACACTGAAGCTTTCTTT
CAIKTDLNTEAFF
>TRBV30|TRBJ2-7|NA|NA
TGTGCCTGGAGTTCCACAGGGCTCGAGCAGTACTTC
CAWSSTGLEQYF
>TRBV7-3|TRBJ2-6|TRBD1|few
TGTGCCAGCAGCCTAGGGACAGCCTCTGGGGCCAACGTCCTGACTTTC
CASSLGTASGANVLTF
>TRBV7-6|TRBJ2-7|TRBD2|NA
TGTGCCAGCAGCTTAATGGGAGGGGTCGACTACGAGCAGTACTTC
CASSLMGGVDYEQYF
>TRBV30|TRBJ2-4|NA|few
TGTGCCTGGATGGACTGGGAAAAAAACATTCAGTACTTC
CAWMDWEKNIQYF
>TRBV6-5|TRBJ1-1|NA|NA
TGTGCCAGCAGGGACTCTTCTGAGGCTTTCTTT
CASRDSSEAFF
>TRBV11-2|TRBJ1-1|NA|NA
TGTGCCAGCAGCTTAAACAGAGGGGCTTTCTTT
CASSLNRGAFF
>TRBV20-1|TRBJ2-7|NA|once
TGCAGTGCTAGCCCCAGCGGTCCTCAGTACTTC
CSASPSGPQYF
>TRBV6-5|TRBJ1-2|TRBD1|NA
TGTGCCAGCAGTCCCCTGACAGGGACTGGCTACACCTTC
CASSPLTGTGYTF
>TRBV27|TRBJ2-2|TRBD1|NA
TGTGCCAGCAGTTTATCCCCCCGGACAGGGAACACCGGGGAGCTGTTTTTT
CASSLSPRTGNTGELFF
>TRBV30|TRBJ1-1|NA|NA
TGTGCCGGCCGCGGGGGGCGGGCTGAAGCTTTCTTT
CAGRGGRAEAFF
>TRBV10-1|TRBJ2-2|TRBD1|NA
TGCGCCAGCAGTGGAGACAGGGAAATTGGGGAGCTGTTTTTT
CASSGDREIGELFF
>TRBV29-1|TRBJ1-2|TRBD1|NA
TGCAGCGCTCGACAGGGGGAGAGTTATGGCTACACCTTC
CSARQGESYGYTF
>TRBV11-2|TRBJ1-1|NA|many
TGTGCCAGCAGCTTAAATACAGGAGGGGAAAACACTGAAGCTTTCTTT
CASSLNTGGENTEAFF
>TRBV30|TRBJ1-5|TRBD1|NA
TGTGCCTGGAGTGTAGGGGACAGGGCTAGCAATCAGCCCCAGCATTTT
CAWSVGDRASNQPQHF
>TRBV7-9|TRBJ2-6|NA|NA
TGTGCCAGCAGCTTAGCCTTTGGGGGGGCCCCTGGGGCCAACGTCCTGACTTTC
CASSLAFGGAPGANVLTF
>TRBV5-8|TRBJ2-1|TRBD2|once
TGTGCCAGCAGCTGGGGACTATACAATGAGCAGTTCTTC
CASSWGLYNEQFF
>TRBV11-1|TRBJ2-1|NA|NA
TGTGCCAGCAGTCACGCCTTCGGGGGATCCTACAATGAGCAGTTCTTC
CASSHAFGGSYNEQFF
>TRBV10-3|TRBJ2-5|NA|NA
TGTGCCATCAGTGCTCAGGGGATGGAGACCCAGTACTTC
CAISAQGMETQYF
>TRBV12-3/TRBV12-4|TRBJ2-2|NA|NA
TGTGCCAGCACCGCGACCGGGGAGCTGTTTTTT
CASTATGELFF
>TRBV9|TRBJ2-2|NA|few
TGTGCCAGCAGCGCCTCCGGGTCGAGCACCGGGGAGCTGTTTTTT
CASSASGSSTGELFF
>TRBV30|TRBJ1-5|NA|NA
TGTGCCTGGAGTCGGACAGAAACTCAGCCCCAGCATTTT
CAWSRTETQPQHF
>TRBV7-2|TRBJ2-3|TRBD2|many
TGTGCCAGCAGCTACCTCCGTAGCGGGGGCCCGCAGTATTTT
CASSYLRSGGPQYF
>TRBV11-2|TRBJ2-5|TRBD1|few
TGTGCCAGCAGCTTATTTGTTGGGACAGGGGGTTCGGAGACCCAGTACTTC
CASSLFVGTGGSETQYF
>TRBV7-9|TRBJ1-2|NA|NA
TGTGCCAGCAACCCGGGGGGGGGCTCCTATGGCTACACCTTC
CASNPGGGSYGYTF
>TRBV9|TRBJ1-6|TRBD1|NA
TGTGCCAGCAGCGATGGACAGGGGAATTCACCCCTCCACTTT
CASSDGQGNSPLHF
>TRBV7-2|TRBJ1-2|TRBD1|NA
TGTGCCAGCAGCCCAGGCGGGACAGGGGGTTTTGACACCTTC
CASSPGGTGGFDTF
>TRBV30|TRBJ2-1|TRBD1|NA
TGTGGGACAGGGGGCCCCCATGAGCAGTTCTTC
CGTGGPHEQFF
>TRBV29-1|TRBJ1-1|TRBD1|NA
TGCAGCGCTTTCAGACAGGGCACTGAAGCTTTCTTT
CSAFRQGTEAFF
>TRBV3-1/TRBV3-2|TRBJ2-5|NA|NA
TGTGCCAGCAGCATGGGACTTGGGTCCGAGACCCAGTACTTC
CASSMGLGSETQYF
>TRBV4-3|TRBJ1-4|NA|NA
TGCGCCAGCAGCCAACTAACAGGGAATGAAAAACTGTTTTTT
CASSQLTGNEKLFF
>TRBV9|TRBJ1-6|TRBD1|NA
TGTGCCAGCAGCGTCAGCTCCGGGACAGGGGCAGTCTCACCCCTCCACTTT
CASSVSSGTGAVSPLHF
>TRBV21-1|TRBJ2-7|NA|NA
TGTGCCAGCAGCAAAGAGGCTAGCGGAAAACCCTACGAGCAGTACTTC
CASSKEASGKPYEQYF
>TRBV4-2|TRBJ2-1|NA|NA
TGTGCCAGCAGCCAAGATACACGGGGGAGATACAATGAGCAGTTCTTC
CASSQDTRGRYNEQFF
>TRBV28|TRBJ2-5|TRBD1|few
TGTGCCAGCAGTTCGCAGGGGGCGCCCCACCAAGAGACCCAGTACTTC
CASSSQGAPHQETQYF
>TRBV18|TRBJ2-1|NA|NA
TGTGCCAGCTCACAACGAGGGACTTACAATGAGCAGTTCTTC
CASSQRGTYNEQFF
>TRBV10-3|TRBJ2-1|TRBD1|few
TGTGCCGCCGGGACAGTCTACGATGAGCAGTTCTTC
CAAGTVYDEQFF
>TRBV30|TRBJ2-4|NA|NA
TGTGCCTGGAACAGGGACGGTAACATTCAGTACTTC
CAWNRDGNIQYF
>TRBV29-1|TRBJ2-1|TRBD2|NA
TGCAGCGTGGAGGGACTAGCGGGGGGGGATGAGCAGTTCTTC
CSVEGLAGGDEQFF
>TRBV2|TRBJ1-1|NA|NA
TGTGCCAGCAGTGAAGGGGAGGACACTGAAGCTTTCTTT
CASSEGEDTEAFF
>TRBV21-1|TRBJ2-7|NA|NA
TGTGCCAGCCGGGACAGGCTCTACGAGCAGTACTTC
CASRDRLYEQYF
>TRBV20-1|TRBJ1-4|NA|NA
TGCAGTGCAAGTTCCGGTGAAAAACTGTTTTTT
CSASSGEKLFF
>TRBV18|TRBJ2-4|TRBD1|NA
TGTGCCAGCTCACTGAGGACAGGGAGCCCAACCAAAAACATTCAGTACTTC
CASSLRTGSPTKNIQYF
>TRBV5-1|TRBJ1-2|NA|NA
TGCGCCAGCATGAATACGGGGGATGGCTACACCTTC
CASMNTGDGYTF
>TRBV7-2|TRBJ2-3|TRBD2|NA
TGTGCCAGCAGCGAAACTAGCGGGGCGCCAGATACGCAGTATTTT
CASSETSGAPDTQYF
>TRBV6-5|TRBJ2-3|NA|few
TGTGCCAGCAGTTTGGCCCCCGGCACAGATACGCAGTATTTT
CASSLAPGTDTQYF
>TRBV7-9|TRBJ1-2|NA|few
TGTGCCAGCAGCTCAAAAAAGGGGGTTGACTATGGCTACACCTTC
CASSSKKGVDYGYTF
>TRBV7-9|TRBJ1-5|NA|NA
TGTGCCAGCAGCTTAGAGGTCGGGGGGCTCAATCAGCCCCAGCATTTT
CASSLEVGGLNQPQHF
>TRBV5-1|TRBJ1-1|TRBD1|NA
TGCGCCAGCAGCCTCGGACAGGCGACTGAAGCTTTCTTT
CASSLGQATEAFF